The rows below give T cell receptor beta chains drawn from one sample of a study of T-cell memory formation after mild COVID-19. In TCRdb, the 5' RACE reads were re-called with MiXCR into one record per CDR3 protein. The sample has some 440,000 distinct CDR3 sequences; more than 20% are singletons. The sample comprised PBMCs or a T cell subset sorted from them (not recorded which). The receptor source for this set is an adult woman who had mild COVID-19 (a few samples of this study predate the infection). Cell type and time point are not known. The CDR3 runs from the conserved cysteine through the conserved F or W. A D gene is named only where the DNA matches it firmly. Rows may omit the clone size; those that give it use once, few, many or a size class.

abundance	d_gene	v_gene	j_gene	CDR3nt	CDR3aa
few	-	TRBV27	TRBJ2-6	TGTGCCAGCAGTCCACTCCGGTCTGGGGCCAACGTCCTGACTTTC	CASSPLRSGANVLTF
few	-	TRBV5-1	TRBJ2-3	TGCGCCAGCGGAGAAGGAGATACGCAGTATTTT	CASGEGDTQYF
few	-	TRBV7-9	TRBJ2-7	TGTGCCAGCAGCCAGAAGCGGCAGATCTACGAGCAGTACTTC	CASSQKRQIYEQYF
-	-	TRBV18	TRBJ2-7	TGTGCCAGCTCACCACCCCTTGGAGGGTACGAGCAGTACTTC	CASSPPLGGYEQYF
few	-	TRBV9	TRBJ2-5	TGTGCCAGCAGCCCCGGGGGTACGCAAGAGACCCAGTACTTC	CASSPGGTQETQYF
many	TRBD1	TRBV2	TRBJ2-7	TGTGCCAGCAGTAGACAGGGGGGGTACGAGCAGTACTTC	CASSRQGGYEQYF
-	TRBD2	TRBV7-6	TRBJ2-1	TGTGCCAGCAGCTTAGCGCCTAGCGGCAGCTCCTACAATGAGCAGTTCTTC	CASSLAPSGSSYNEQFF
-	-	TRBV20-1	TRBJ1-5	TGCAGTGCTAGTCGAGCTAGCAATCAGCCCCAGCATTTT	CSASRASNQPQHF
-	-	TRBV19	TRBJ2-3	TGTGCCAGTAATCGTGGTCCGAGCACAGATACGCAGTATTTT	CASNRGPSTDTQYF
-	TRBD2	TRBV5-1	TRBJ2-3	TGCGCCAGCAGCCTAGCGGATCGACGGGCAGATACGCAGTATTTT	CASSLADRRADTQYF
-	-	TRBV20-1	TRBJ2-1	TGCAGTGCTAGAGATCGGGGACTCTACAATGAGCAGTTCTTC	CSARDRGLYNEQFF
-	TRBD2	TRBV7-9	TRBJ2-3	TGTGCCACCCACCATCCTAGCGGGAGGGCCATTACGCAGTATTTT	CATHHPSGRAITQYF
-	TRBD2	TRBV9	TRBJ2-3	TGTGCCAGCAGCGCGGGACTAGCGGGGGGGCCGTCAGATACGCAGTATTTT	CASSAGLAGGPSDTQYF
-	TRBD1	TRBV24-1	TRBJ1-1	TGTGCCACCAGTGAGACAGGGTACACTGAAGCTTTCTTT	CATSETGYTEAFF
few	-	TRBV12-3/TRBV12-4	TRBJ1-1	TGTGCCAGCAGTTCCGGACTGCCGGGCACTGAAGCTTTCTTT	CASSSGLPGTEAFF
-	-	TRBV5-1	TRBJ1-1	TGCGCCAGCAGCTTGGTCCAGGGGACATCGAGGAACACTGAAGCTTTCTTT	CASSLVQGTSRNTEAFF
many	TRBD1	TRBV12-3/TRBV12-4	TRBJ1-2	TGTGCCAGCAGCCCAAGGGAGGGGGCTGGCGGCTACACCTTC	CASSPREGAGGYTF
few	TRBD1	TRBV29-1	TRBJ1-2	TGCAGCGTCGCCTGGACAGGGTCGACCTATGGCTACACCTTC	CSVAWTGSTYGYTF
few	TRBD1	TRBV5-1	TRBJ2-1	TGCGCCAGCAGCCGGGGACAGGGGGGACACAATGAGCAGTTCTTC	CASSRGQGGHNEQFF
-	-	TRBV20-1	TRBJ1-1	TGCAGTGCTAGAGATAGGTCGGGGTACACTGAAGCTTTCTTT	CSARDRSGYTEAFF
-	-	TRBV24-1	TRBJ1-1	TGTGCCACCAGTGATTTGCAGAACACTGAAGCTTTCTTT	CATSDLQNTEAFF
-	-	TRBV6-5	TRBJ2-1	TGTGCCAGCAGTTACTCAGGGAACTACGCTGAGCAGTTCTTC	CASSYSGNYAEQFF
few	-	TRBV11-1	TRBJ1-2	TGTGCCAGCAGCTTAAGGGAAAGCTATGGCTACACCTTC	CASSLRESYGYTF
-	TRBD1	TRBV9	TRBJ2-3	TGTGCCAGCAGCGCCACCGCACGAATTCTACCAGGGGGTATGGCAGATACGCAGTATTTT	CASSATARILPGGMADTQYF
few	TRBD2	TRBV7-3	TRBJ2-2	TGTGCCAGCAGCCAAACTAGCGGGAGTAACACCGGGGAGCTGTTTTTT	CASSQTSGSNTGELFF
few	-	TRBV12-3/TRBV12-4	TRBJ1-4	TGTGCCAGCAGTTTAGTGGGAGGGTTAAGGGCTAATGAAAAACTGTTTTTT	CASSLVGGLRANEKLFF
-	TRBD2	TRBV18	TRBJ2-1	TGTGCCAGCTCAGATATTAGCGGGGGAACCTACAATGAGCAGTTCTTC	CASSDISGGTYNEQFF
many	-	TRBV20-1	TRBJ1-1	TGCAGTGCTGACGGACTGGACACTGAAGCTTTCTTT	CSADGLDTEAFF
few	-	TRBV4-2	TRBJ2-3	TGTGCCAGCAGCCAAGATGTGGCTCCGAAAGCCACAGATACGCAGTATTTT	CASSQDVAPKATDTQYF
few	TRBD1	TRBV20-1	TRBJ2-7	TGCAGTGTCAGTGACGGGACAGGGATCTACGAGCAGTACTTC	CSVSDGTGIYEQYF
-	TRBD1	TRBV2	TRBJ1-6	TGTGCCAGCCGGGGACAGGACCTTTATAATTCACCCCTCCACTTT	CASRGQDLYNSPLHF
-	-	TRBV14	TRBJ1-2	TGTGCCAGCAGCCAAGAGGGCGGGCTTCTGGCTGGCTACACCTTC	CASSQEGGLLAGYTF
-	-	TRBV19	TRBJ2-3	TGTGCCAGTAGGGCGTCTATTTCGGGAGATACGCAGTATTTT	CASRASISGDTQYF
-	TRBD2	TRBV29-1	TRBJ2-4	TGCAGCGCCCCACTAGCGGGAGGAAACATTCAGTACTTC	CSAPLAGGNIQYF
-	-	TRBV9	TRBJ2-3	TGTGCCAGCAGCGTCGGTTGGGGGGACACAAACACAGATACGCAGTATTTT	CASSVGWGDTNTDTQYF
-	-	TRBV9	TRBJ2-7	TGTGCCAGCAGCGTAGGACCCTCCGGGGCCGAGCAGTACTTC	CASSVGPSGAEQYF
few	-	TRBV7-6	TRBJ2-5	TGTGCCAGCAGCTTAGATCCGGGGATGGTGGAGACCCAGTACTTC	CASSLDPGMVETQYF
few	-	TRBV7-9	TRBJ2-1	TGTGCCAGCAGCGCCAGCGGACCAGGGTACAATGAGCAGTTCTTC	CASSASGPGYNEQFF
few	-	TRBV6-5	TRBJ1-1	TGTGCCAGCAGTTTATCCGGGACCCAATTCGGCACTGAAGCTTTCTTT	CASSLSGTQFGTEAFF
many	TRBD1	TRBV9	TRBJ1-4	TGTGCCAGCAGCGTACTCACAGGGGTTAATGAAAAACTGTTTTTT	CASSVLTGVNEKLFF
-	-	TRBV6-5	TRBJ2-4	TGTGCCAGTGAAGACACCTTCCAGGCCAAAAACATTCAGTACTTC	CASEDTFQAKNIQYF